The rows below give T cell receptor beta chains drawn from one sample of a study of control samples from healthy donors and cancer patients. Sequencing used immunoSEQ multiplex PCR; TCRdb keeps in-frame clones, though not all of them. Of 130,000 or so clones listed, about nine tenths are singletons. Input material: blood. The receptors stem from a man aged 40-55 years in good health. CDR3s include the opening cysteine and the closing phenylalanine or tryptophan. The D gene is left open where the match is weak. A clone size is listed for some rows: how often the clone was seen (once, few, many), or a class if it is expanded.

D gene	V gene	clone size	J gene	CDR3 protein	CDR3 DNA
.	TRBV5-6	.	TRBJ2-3	CASSFENTDTQYF	TGTGCCAGCAGCTTCGAAAACACAGATACGCAGTATTTT
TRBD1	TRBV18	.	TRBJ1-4	CASSPVRTGAEKLFF	TGTGCCAGCTCACCAGTCCGGACAGGGGCCGAAAAACTGTTTTTT
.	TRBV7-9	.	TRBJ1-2	CASSFQGSSGYTF	TGTGCCAGCAGCTTTCAAGGCTCATCTGGCTACACCTTC
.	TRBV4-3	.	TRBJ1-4	CASSQKIATNEKLFF	TGCGCCAGCAGCCAAAAAATTGCAACTAATGAAAAACTGTTTTTT
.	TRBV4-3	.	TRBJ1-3	CASSQEPWGTIYF	TGCGCCAGCAGCCAAGAACCCTGGGGCACCATATATTTT
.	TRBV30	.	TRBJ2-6	CAWNKFSSGANVLTF	TGTGCCTGGAATAAGTTTAGCTCTGGGGCCAACGTCCTGACTTTC
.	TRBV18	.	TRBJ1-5	CASSPGGSNQPQHF	TGTGCCAGCTCACCAGGGGGTTCCAATCAGCCCCAGCATTTT
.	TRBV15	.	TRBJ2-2	CATSRYTGELFF	TGTGCCACCAGCAGATACACCGGGGAGCTGTTTTTT
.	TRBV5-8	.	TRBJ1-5	CASSPDVLLTQGKQPQHF	TGTGCCAGCAGCCCTGACGTGTTATTGACCCAGGGTAAGCAGCCCCAGCATTTT
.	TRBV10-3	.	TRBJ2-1	CAISESDRGGSYNEQFF	TGTGCCATCAGTGAGTCGGATAGGGGGGGTTCCTACAATGAGCAGTTCTTC
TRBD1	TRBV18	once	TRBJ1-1	CASSPSTGGRTEAFF	TGTGCCAGCTCACCCTCGACAGGGGGCCGGACTGAAGCTTTCTTT
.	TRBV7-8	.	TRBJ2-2	CASSLVRSNTGELFF	TGTGCCAGCAGCTTAGTCAGGTCGAACACCGGGGAGCTGTTTTTT
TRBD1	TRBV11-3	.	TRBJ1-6	CASSFTGVGSPLHF	TGTGCCAGCAGCTTCACAGGGGTTGGTTCACCCCTCCACTTT
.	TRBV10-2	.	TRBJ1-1	CASSESLAEAFF	TGCGCCAGCAGTGAGTCTCTGGCAGAAGCTTTCTTT
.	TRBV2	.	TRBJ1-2	CASSAGDGYTF	TGTGCCAGCAGTGCCGGGGATGGCTACACCTTC
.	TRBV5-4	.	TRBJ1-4	CASSQDRLKLFF	TGTGCCAGCAGCCAGGACAGACTAAAACTGTTTTTT
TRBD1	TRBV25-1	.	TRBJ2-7	CASSDSGTGFYEQYF	TGTGCCAGCAGTGACAGCGGGACAGGGTTTTACGAGCAGTACTTC
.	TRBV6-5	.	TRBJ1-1	CASSILEGGTEAFF	TGTGCCAGCAGTATCCTGGAGGGTGGAACTGAAGCTTTCTTT
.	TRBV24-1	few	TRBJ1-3	CATKFISVPDTIYF	TGTGCCACCAAGTTCATTTCGGTGCCCGACACCATATATTTT
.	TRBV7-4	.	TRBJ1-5	CASSLREAQPQHF	TGTGCCAGCAGCTTACGGGAGGCGCAGCCCCAGCATTTT
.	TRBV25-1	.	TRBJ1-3	CASSDLPEGWHSGNTIYF	TGTGCCAGCAGTGACCTCCCCGAGGGGTGGCACTCTGGAAACACCATATATTTT